The clone carrying this T cell receptor (beta chain) was detected many times. Its target is unknown. This CDR3 contains 14 residues. The V end was cut by 5 bases, the J end by 4 bases, with 13 bases between. The entry originates in a study of T cell repertoires in cytomegalovirus infection. Study-wide findings and caveats: Cumulative frequency of public TCR beta families picked out carriers of CMV plus the relevant HLA. The study found HLA-C-restricted CMV-specific TCR beta clonotypes dominating the ex vivo response.

One entry per CDR3 protein, called by TCRdb with MiXCR from the reads. Among about 230,000 distinct CDR3 sequences listed, 22% were seen once. The chain carries TRBV12-3 or TRBV12-4 and TRBJ2-3; possibly TRBD2 for D (6 bases). The clonotype comes from a human donor in good health (CMV status not recorded). Some clones in this sample may be carry-over from other donors' samples. The material sequenced was CD8+ T cells from PBMCs. CDR3 protein: CASSPLASADTQYF. CDR3 DNA sequence: TGTGCCAGCAGTCCCCTAGCGTCGGCAGATACGCAGTATTTT.